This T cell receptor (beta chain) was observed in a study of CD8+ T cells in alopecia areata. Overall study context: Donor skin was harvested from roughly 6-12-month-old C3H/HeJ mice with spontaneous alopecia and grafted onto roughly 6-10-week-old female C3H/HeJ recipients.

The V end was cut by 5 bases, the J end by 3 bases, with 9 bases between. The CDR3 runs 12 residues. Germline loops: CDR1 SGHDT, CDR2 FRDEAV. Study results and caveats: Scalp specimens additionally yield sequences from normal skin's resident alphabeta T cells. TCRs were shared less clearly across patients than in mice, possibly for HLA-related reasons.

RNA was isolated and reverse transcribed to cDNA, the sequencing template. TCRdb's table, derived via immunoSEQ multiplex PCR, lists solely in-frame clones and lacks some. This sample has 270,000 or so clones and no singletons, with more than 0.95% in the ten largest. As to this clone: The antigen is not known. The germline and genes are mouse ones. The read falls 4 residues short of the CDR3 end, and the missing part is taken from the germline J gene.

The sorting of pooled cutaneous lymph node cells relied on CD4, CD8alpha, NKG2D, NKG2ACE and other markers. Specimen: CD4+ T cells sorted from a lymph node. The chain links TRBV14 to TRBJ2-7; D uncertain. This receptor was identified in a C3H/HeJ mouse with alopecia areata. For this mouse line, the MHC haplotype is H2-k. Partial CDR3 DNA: TGTGCCAGCAGCCCACAAATCTAT. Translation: CASSPQIY. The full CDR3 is CASSPQIYEQYF.